The T cell receptor beta chain described here comes from a study of cytomegalovirus exposure and HLA in healthy donors. Study-wide points: In a later analysis, HLA-C alleles had the fewest associated TCRs, DRB1 alleles the most. The investigators catalogued 160 or so TCR beta chains as cytomegalovirus-associated. Most likely, a cluster of highly shared sequence variants arose as a sequencing artifact.

PCR employed 60 Vbeta and 13 Jbeta primers. Profiled with immunoSEQ multiplex PCR; TCRdb holds only in-frame clones, not every one. The sample lists about 93,000 clones, roughly 79% seen once, with about 0.53% in the top ten. Regarding this clone: Its target is unknown.

Sequencing input: PBMCs. The receptor was isolated from a man under 40 in good health and CMV-seronegative.

The CDR3 here is CASSLWVGSGGAGEQFF. The CDR3 nucleotides read TGTGCCAGCAGCTTATGGGTCGGTAGCGGGGGGGCTGGTGAGCAGTTCTTC. The J gene is TRBJ2-1, the V gene TRBV7-2; 11 bases align to TRBD2. With 2 bases clipped from V and 9 bases from J, the junction kept 12 bases outside the gene matches. The CDR3 has 17 residues. Germline CDR1 and CDR2: SGHTA and FQGNSA.